This T cell receptor beta chain was sequenced during a study of cytomegalovirus exposure and HLA in healthy donors. This clone was found a few times. The PCR ran on 60 Vbeta and 13 Jbeta primers. Profiling relied on immunoSEQ multiplex PCR, and the TCRdb table lists in-frame clones only, not all of them. The data contain roughly 180,000 clones, around 75% of them seen just once; the ten biggest clones take up 5% to 6%. V trimming: 1 base; J trimming: 7 bases; junction bases outside the gene matches: 11. The CDR3 loop spans 16 amino acids. Germline CDR1 and CDR2: LGHNA and YNFKEQ. V usage is TRBV4-2 and J usage is TRBJ1-2, with 8 bases aligning to TRBD1. The source of this sequence is a woman aged 30 to 39 in good health and CMV-seropositive. Sequenced material: PBMCs. Here the CDR3 DNA reads TGTGCCAGCAGCCAAGTAGACTCAGGGGGCTTTGTTGGCTACACCTTC. Its protein product is CASSQVDSGGFVGYTF.